The entry below gives a single T cell receptor (beta chain) sequence along with its context. There are many counts of this clonotype. The antigen this receptor binds is unknown. Base qualities are not provided; no much larger clone lies one nucleotide away. Separate amplification of TCR alpha and beta chain libraries was performed from the second PCR step onward. The CMV status of each donor was determined by measuring IFNgamma production from CD4+ T cells after fresh PBMCs had been stimulated overnight with CMV viral lysate. CD4 T cells were positively selected using Miltenyi beads, after which CD8 T cells were positively selected from the CD4-negative fraction. After staining for CD3, CD4, CD8, CD45RA, CD27 and a live/dead dye, cells were sorted on a BD Aria II into four subsets based on CD45RA and CD27. A few healthy volunteers provided blood, and the blood of each volunteer was split into CD4 and CD8 T cells and then into four differentiation subsets. About 110 ml of peripheral blood was taken from each donor, and PBMC were separated by density-gradient centrifugation on Ficoll-Paque PLUS. The sorted cells were lysed in RLT buffer, after which RNA was extracted using a Qiagen RNeasy kit and kept at -80 degrees C.

This specimen belongs to a study of naive and memory T cell subsets (dated by TCRdb to between 2016 and 2019). General notes on the study: The study applied an open-source, UMI-based TCR alpha and beta sequencing pipeline to sorted naive and memory peripheral blood T cell subsets. Complete agreement was observed between the functional CMV T cell responses and the IgG serology results. RNA was DNase-treated and reverse transcribed with TCR constant-region primers, mostly using SuperScript III. What the research found in general, with its limitations: TCR abundance followed a power law with an exponent that was different for naive and memory subsets but consistent across the three individuals. Each clonotype was defined as a single alpha or beta chain sequence rather than as a paired alpha/beta receptor. In both CD4 and CD8 cells, going from naive through CM, EM and EMRA, the Gini index went up while Shannon and inverse Simpson diversity went down. After error correction, only a single occurrence was seen for over 95% of naive TCR sequences, so much steeper abundance distributions were produced than in memory subsets. Naive repertoires, especially CD8, contained a few larger clonotypes, possibly memory cells re-expressing CD45RA. RNA-based TCR counts may be affected by expression changes linked to T cell activation and differentiation. No ground truth was available to validate the repertoire findings for the naive and memory subsets.

The library was produced with UMI-ligation and nested PCR. An equimolar mix of two oligonucleotides covering both TRBC1 and TRBC2 was used as the beta constant-region primer. Four rounds of PCR, combining the SP2 primer with nested alpha and beta constant-region primers, were used to amplify the ligated cDNA. A single-stranded oligonucleotide carrying the SP2 primer and a 12-nucleotide UMI was ligated to the 3' end of the cDNA by T4 RNA ligase 1. Incubation of the ligation reaction lasted about 18-25 hours at 16 degrees C. PCR2 was usually performed as a SYBR Green qPCR and halted at a preset threshold so that over-amplification would not occur. All purifications after the first were performed with Agencourt AMPure XP magnetic beads. Libraries were quantified by Qubit and checked on a TapeStation, with a main peak expected near 650 bp. Pooled libraries were sequenced on an Illumina MiSeq with v2 2x251 paired-end kits, typically giving roughly 1-2.3 million reads per sample. Libraries were pooled at around 4 nM per sample, and 5-7% PhiX was added to improve cluster recognition. The paper's data handling went like this. Decombinator assigned V and J genes to Demultiplexor-processed FASTQ reads by tag matching, allowing a single base-pair mismatch. By using UMIs, Collapsinator corrected both sequencing errors and the frequency errors caused by PCR heterogeneity. CDR3Translator translated TCRs and extracted CDR3s from the conserved cysteine to the FGXG phenylalanine, flagging non-productive sequences. Gini, Shannon entropy and inverse Simpson indices were computed after subsampling the repertoires to the same number of UMI-defined TCRs. Power-law fits to clonotype abundance distributions were performed by maximum likelihood within the linear range. On one naive CD8 sample, the pipeline and MIGEC gave similar UMI counts, unique TCR numbers and clonal distributions. In one analysis, naive TCRs that were also found in any memory subset of the same donor were excluded from the naive repertoire. The repertoires were searched for about 7,000 CMV-associated CDR3 sequences that had been compiled from VDJdb and a published dataset. TCRdb's own reprocessing of the public reads used fastp at Q25 and MiXCR and kept productive beta chains. All rows with the same CDR3 protein become a single entry with the most common DNA and genes. TCRdb's processing, not the authors' own work, is the source of the V and J calls. In this sample the table shows roughly 100,000 distinct CDR3 sequences, about 14% of which occur a single time. The top ten constitute around 2.8% of the sample.

At the junction V is shortened by 4 bases and J by 4 bases, with 10 bases in between. In the germline V gene, CDR1 corresponds to SQVTM and CDR2 to ANQGSEA. The CDR3 measures 12 amino acids from cysteine to phenylalanine. Only the CDR3 DNA is retained, 36 bases long and in frame from the first base. The clonotype originates from a human donor in good health. The V and J genes are TRBV29-1 and TRBJ1-1; TRBD1 is possibly the D segment (6 matching bases). The material sequenced was naive CD8+ T cells from blood. Read against the paper, the sample's cell subset or site label means: naive T cells, CD45RA high CD27+. Here the CDR3 is given as CSVATGITEAFF. The nucleotide sequence is given as TGCAGCGTTGCCACAGGGATCACTGAAGCTTTCTTT.